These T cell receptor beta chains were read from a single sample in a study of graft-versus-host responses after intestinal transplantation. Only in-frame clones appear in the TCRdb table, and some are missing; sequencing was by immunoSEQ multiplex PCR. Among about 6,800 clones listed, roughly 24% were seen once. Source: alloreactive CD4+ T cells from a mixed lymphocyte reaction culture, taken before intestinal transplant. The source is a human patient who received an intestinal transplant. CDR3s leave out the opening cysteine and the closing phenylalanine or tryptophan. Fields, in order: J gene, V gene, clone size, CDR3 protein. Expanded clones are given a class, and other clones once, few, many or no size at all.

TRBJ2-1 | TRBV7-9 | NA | ASSLERTSGSYNEQF
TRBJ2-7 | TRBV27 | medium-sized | ASSRIGTASYEQY
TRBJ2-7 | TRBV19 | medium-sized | ASSIGAIYEQY
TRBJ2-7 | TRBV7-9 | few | ASSQDLAGAPSSYEQY
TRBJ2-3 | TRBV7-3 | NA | ASSAGLADADTQY
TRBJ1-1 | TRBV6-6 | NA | ASRRTGRTEAF
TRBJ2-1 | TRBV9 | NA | ASSLIGNEQF
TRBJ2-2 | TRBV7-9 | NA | ASSLRLASKVNTGELF
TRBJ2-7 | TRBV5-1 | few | ASSLAASGSSSFSYEQY
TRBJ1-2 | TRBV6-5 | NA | ASSYSAQGAYGYT
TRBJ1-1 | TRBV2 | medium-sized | ASKVEAMNTEAF
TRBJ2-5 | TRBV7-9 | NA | ASSVSSGSIMETQY
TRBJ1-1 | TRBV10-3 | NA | AISTGLTPTEAF
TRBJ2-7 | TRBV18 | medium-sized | ASSPSVGAAWEQY
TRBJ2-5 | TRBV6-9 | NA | ASREEFGETQY
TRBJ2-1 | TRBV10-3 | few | AISETYNEQF
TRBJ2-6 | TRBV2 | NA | ASGLGGSGANVLT
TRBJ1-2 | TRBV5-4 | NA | ASSFPGNYGYT
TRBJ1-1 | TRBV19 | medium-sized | ASNEYGGGVNTEAF
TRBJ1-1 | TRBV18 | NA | ASSPQGAVNTEAF
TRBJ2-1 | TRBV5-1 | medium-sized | ASRLAGGLGEQF
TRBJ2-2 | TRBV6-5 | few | ASRGGAANTGELF
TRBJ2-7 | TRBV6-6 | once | ASSSLAGGPSEQY